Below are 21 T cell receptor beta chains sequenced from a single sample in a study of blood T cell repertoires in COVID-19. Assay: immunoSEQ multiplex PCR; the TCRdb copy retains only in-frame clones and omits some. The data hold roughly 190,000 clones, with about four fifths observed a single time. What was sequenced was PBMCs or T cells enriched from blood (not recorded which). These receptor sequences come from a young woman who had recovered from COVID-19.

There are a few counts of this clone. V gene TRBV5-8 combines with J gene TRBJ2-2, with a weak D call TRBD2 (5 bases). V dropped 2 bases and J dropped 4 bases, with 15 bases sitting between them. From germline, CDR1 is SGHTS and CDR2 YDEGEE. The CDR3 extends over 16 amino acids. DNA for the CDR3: TGTGCCAGCAGCTTCGTCCCAGCGGACCCCACCGGGGAGCTGTTTTTT. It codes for CASSFVPADPTGELFF.

CDR3 sequence reads: CASSVGAENQPQHF. CDR3 nucleotide sequence: TGTGCCAGCAGCGTAGGGGCAGAGAATCAGCCCCAGCATTTT. V and J are TRBV9 and TRBJ1-5; D is unclear. CDR1 is SGDLS, CDR2 YYNGEE, per germline. CDR3 size: 14 residues. The V end was cut by 0 bases, the J end by 4 bases, with 8 bases between.

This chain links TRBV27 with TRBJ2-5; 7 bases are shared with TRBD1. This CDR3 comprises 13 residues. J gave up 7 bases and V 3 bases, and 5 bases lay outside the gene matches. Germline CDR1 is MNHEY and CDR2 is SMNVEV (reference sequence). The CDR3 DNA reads TGTGCCAGCAGTTTGACAGGGCGGGTGACCCAGTACTTC. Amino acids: CASSLTGRVTQYF.

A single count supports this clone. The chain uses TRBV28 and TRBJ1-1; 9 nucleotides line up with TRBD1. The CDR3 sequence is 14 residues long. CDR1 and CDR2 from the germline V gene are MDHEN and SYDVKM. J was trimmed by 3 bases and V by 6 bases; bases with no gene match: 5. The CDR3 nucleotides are TGTGCCAGCAGCCAGGGACAGGGTTACACTGAAGCTTTCTTT. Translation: CASSQGQGYTEAFF.

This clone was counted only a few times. Here the CDR3 reads CASKKLNTGELFF. Written as DNA, the CDR3 is TGTGCCAGCAAAAAACTGAACACCGGGGAGCTGTTTTTT. The chain joins TRBV12-3 or TRBV12-4 to TRBJ2-2; D is unclear. The germline V and J ends were trimmed by 7 bases and 1 base, with 7 bases remaining between them. The CDR3 length is 13 residues.

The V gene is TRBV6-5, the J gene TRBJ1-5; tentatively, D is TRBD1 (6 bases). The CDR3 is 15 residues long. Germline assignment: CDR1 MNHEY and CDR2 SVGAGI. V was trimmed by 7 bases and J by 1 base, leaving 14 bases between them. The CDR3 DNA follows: TGTGCCAGCACACAGGGTTTCCAGAGCAATCAGCCCCAGCATTTT. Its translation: CASTQGFQSNQPQHF.

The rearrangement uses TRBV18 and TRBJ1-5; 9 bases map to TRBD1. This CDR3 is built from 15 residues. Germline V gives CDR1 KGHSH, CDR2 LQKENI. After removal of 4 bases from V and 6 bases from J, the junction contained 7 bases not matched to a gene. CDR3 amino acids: CASSRRQGDVQPQHF. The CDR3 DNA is TGTGCCAGCTCACGCCGACAGGGGGATGTTCAGCCCCAGCATTTT. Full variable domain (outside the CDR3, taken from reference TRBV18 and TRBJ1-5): NAGVMQNPRHLVRRRGQEARLRCSPMKGHSHVYWYRQLPEEGLKFMVYLQKENIIDESGMPKERFSAEFPKEGPSILRIQQVVRGDSAAYFCASSRRQGDVQPQHFGDGTRLSIL.

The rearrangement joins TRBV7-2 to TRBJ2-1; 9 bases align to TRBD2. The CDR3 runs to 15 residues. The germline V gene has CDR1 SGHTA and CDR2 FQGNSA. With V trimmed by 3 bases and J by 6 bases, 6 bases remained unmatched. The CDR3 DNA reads TGTGCCAGCAGCTTTCTTGGCGGGGGGGTCAATGAGCAGTTCTTC. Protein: CASSFLGGGVNEQFF.

CDR3 loop: CARDLRQFLAYGYTF. The CDR3, as DNA: TGTGCTAGGGATTTACGACAGTTCCTGGCGTATGGCTACACCTTC. The chain links TRBV12-5 to TRBJ1-2, with D maybe TRBD1 (5 bases). The germline V and J ends were trimmed by 9 bases and 5 bases, with 22 bases remaining between them. The CDR3 covers 15 residues. Germline V lookup: CDR1 LGHNT, CDR2 FRNRAP.

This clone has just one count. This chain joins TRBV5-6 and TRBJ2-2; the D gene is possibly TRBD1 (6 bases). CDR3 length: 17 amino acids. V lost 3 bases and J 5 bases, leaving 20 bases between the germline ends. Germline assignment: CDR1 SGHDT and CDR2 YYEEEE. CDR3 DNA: TGTGCCAGCAGCTCATTCCGGGACACACCTGAAACCGGGGAGCTGTTTTTT. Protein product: CASSSFRDTPETGELFF.

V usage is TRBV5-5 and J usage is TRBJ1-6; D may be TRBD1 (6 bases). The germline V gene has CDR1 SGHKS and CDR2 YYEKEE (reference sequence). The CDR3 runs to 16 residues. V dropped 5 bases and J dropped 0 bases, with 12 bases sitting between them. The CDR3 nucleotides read TGTGCCAGCAGTTCAGGGGAAAGCTCCTATAATTCACCCCTCCACTTT. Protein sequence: CASSSGESSYNSPLHF.

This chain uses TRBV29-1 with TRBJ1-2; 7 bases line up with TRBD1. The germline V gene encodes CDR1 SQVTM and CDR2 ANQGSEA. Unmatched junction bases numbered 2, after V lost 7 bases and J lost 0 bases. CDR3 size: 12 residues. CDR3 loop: CSAQGTNYGYTF. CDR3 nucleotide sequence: TGCAGCGCACAGGGGACTAACTATGGCTACACCTTC.

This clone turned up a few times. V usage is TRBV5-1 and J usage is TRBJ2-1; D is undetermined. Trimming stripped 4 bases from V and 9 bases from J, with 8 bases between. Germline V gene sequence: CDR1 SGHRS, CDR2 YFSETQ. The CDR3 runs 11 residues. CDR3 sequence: CASSDLGEQFF. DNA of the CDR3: TGCGCCAGCAGCGACTTGGGTGAGCAGTTCTTC.

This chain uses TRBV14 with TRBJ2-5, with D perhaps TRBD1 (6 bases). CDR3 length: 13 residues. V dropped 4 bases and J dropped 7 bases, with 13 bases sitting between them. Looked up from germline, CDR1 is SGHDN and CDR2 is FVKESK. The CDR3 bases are TGTGCCAGCAGCCCGCTCCCCAGGGGGACCCAGTACTTC. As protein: CASSPLPRGTQYF.

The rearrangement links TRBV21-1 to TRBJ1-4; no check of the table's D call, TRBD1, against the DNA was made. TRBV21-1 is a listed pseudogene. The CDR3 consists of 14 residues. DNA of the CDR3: TGTGCCAGCAGCCCCGACAGGGTTGGTGAAAAACTGTTTTTT. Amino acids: CASSPDRVGEKLFF.

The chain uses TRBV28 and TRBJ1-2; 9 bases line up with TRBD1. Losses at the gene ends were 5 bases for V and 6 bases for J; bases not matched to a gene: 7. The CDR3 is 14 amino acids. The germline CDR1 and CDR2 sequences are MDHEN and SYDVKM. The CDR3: CASSLIGQGNGYTF. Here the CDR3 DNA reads TGTGCCAGCAGTCTTATAGGACAGGGGAATGGCTACACCTTC.

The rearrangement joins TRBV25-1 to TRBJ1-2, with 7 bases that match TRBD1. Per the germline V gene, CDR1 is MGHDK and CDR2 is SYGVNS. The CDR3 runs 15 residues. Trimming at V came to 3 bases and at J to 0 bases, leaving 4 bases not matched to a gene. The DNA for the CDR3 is TGTGCCAGCAGTGACTACAGGGGTTCTAACTATGGCTACACCTTC. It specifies CASSDYRGSNYGYTF.

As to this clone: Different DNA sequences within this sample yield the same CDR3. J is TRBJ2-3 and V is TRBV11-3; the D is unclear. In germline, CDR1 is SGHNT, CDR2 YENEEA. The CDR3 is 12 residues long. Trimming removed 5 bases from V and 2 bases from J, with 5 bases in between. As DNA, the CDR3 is TGTGCCAGCAGCCTATCCACAGATACGCAGTATTTT. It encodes CASSLSTDTQYF.

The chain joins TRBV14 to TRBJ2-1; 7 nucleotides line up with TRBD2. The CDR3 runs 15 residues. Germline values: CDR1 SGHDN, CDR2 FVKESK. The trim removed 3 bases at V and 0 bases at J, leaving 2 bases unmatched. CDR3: CASSQRGSSYNEQFF. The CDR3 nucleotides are TGTGCCAGCAGCCAGCGGGGGAGCTCCTACAATGAGCAGTTCTTC.

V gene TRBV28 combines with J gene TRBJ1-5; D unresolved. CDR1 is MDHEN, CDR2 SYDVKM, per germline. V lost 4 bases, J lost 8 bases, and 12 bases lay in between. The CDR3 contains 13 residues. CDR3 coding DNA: TGTGCCAGCAGTTCGGGGATTTTGAAGCCCCAGCATTTT. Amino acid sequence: CASSSGILKPQHF.

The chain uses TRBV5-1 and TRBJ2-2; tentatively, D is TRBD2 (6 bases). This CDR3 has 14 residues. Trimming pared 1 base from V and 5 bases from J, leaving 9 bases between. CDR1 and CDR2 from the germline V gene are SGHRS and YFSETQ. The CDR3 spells CASSLTGATGELFF. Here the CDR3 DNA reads TGCGCCAGCAGCTTGACGGGAGCGACCGGGGAGCTGTTTTTT. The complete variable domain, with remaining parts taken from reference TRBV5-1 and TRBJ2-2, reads KAGVTQTPRYLIKTRGQQVTLSCSPISGHRSVSWYQQTPGQGLQFLFEYFSETQRNKGNFPGRFSGRQFSNSRSEMNVSTLELGDSALYLCASSLTGATGELFFGEGSRLTVL.